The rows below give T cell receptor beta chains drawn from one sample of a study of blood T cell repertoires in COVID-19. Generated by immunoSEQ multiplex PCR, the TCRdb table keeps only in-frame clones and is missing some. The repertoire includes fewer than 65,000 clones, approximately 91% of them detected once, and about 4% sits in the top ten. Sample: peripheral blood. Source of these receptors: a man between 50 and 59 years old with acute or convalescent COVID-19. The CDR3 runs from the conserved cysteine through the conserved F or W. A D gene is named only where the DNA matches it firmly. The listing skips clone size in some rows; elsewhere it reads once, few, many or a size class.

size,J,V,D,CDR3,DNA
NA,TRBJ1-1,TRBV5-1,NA,CASSLGSSRTEAFF,TGCGCCAGCAGCCTCGGGTCCTCGAGGACTGAAGCTTTCTTT
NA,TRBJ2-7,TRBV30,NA,CAWSASYEQYF,TGTGCCTGGAGTGCGTCGTACGAGCAGTACTTC
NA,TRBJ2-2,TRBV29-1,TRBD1,CSVINRGGTGELFF,TGCAGCGTCATCAACAGGGGCGGCACCGGGGAGCTGTTTTTT
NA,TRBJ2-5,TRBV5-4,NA,CASSLEARVRGSEETQYF,TGTGCCAGCAGCTTGGAGGCGAGGGTTCGGGGTAGCGAGGAGACCCAGTACTTC
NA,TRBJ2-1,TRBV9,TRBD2,CASSVGLAVYNEQFF,TGTGCCAGCAGCGTAGGACTAGCGGTATACAATGAGCAGTTCTTC
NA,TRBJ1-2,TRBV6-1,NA,CASSEYRSYGYTF,TGTGCCAGCAGTGAATATCGTAGCTATGGCTACACCTTC
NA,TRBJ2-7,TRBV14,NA,CASSQDIGGEQYF,TGTGCCAGCAGCCAAGATATCGGTGGCGAGCAGTACTTC
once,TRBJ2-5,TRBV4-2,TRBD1,CASSLFQGASETQYF,TGTGCCAGCAGCCTGTTCCAGGGGGCGTCGGAGACCCAGTACTTC
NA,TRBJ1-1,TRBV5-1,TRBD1,CASSYDRANTEAFF,TGCGCCAGCAGCTACGACAGGGCGAACACTGAAGCTTTCTTT
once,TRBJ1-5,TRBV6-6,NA,CASSYSEGMAQHF,TGTGCCAGCAGTTACTCAGAGGGTATGGCCCAGCATTTT
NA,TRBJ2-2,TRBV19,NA,CASSIVAGPGELFF,TGTGCCAGTAGTATAGTAGCAGGGCCCGGGGAGCTGTTTTTT
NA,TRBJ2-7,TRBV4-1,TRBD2,CASSQFPGLAGVDEQYF,TGCGCCAGCAGCCAATTTCCGGGACTAGCGGGAGTAGACGAGCAGTACTTC
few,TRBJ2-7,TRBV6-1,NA,CASSEAARQYEQYF,TGTGCCAGCAGTGAAGCGGCCAGGCAATACGAGCAGTACTTC
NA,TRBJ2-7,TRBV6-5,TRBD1,CASSYGTGEGEQYF,TGTGCCAGCAGTTACGGGACAGGGGAAGGCGAGCAGTACTTC
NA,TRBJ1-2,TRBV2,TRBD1,CASSFPGQGRGYTF,TGTGCCAGCAGTTTTCCGGGACAGGGGAGAGGCTACACCTTC
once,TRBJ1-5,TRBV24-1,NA,CATSYGDRPQHF,TGTGCCACCAGTTACGGGGATAGGCCCCAGCATTTT
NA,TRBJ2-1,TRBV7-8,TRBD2,CASSLDTGTSANEQFF,TGTGCCAGCAGCTTAGATACCGGGACTAGCGCCAATGAGCAGTTCTTC
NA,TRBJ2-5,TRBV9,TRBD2,CASSIGLAGLKETQYF,TGTGCCAGCAGCATCGGACTAGCGGGCCTAAAAGAGACCCAGTACTTC
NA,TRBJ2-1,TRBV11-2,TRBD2,CASSSGLAYNEQFF,TGTGCCAGCAGCTCGGGACTAGCGTACAATGAGCAGTTCTTC
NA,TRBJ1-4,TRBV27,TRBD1,CASSPNRGQGGYEKLFF,TGTGCCAGCAGTCCTAATCGTGGACAGGGTGGTTACGAAAAACTGTTTTTT
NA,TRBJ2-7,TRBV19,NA,CASRGGSYEQYF,TGTGCCAGTAGGGGGGGATCCTACGAGCAGTACTTC
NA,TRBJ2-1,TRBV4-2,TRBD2,CASSYQAGGPSFNEQFF,TGTGCCAGCAGCTACCAGGCGGGAGGCCCATCCTTCAATGAGCAGTTCTTC
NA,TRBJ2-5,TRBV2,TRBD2,CASSVAGVRETQYF,TGTGCCAGCAGTGTCGCGGGAGTAAGGGAGACCCAGTACTTC
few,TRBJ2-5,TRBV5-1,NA,CASSLAMETQYF,TGCGCCAGCAGCTTGGCCATGGAGACCCAGTACTTC
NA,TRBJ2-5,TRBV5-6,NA,CASSLDRGETQYF,TGTGCCAGCAGCTTGGACCGAGGGGAGACCCAGTACTTC
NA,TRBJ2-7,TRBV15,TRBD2,CATSRDYRREVYEQYF,TGTGCCACCAGCAGAGATTATCGGCGGGAGGTCTACGAGCAGTACTTC
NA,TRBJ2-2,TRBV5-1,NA,CASSLSPVQGRRNTGELFF,TGCGCCAGCAGCTTGTCCCCCGTGCAGGGGCGCCGGAACACCGGGGAGCTGTTTTTT
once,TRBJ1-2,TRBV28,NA,CASSLTGFVNYGYTF,TGTGCCAGCAGCCTAACAGGATTTGTTAACTATGGCTACACCTTC
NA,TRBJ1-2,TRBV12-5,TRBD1,CASGLGSGGINYGYTF,TGTGCTAGTGGTTTGGGCTCAGGGGGGATTAACTATGGCTACACCTTC
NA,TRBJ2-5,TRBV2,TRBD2,CASSAFLAERETQYF,TGTGCCAGCAGTGCATTTCTAGCGGAAAGGGAGACCCAGTACTTC
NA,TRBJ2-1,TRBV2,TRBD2,CASSGGTSGNSYNEQFF,TGTGCCAGCAGTGGCGGGACTAGCGGTAACTCCTACAATGAGCAGTTCTTC
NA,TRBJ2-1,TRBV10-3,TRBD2,CATLAGASNNEQFF,TGTGCCACCTTAGCGGGAGCATCCAACAATGAGCAGTTCTTC
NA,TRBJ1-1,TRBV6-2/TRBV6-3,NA,CASSYTAKNTEAFF,TGTGCCAGCAGTTACACAGCCAAGAACACTGAAGCTTTCTTT
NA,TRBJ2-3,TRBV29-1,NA,CSVDASSTDTQYF,TGCAGCGTTGACGCGTCTAGCACAGATACGCAGTATTTT
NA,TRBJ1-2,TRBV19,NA,CASSLGNYGYTF,TGTGCCAGTAGCCTAGGTAACTATGGCTACACCTTC
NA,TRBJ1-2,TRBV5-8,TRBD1,CASSSQGARGYTF,TGTGCCAGCAGTTCACAGGGGGCTCGGGGCTACACCTTC
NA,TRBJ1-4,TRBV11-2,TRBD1,CASSLGVDRVEKLFF,TGTGCCAGCAGCTTAGGGGTAGACAGGGTTGAAAAACTGTTTTTT
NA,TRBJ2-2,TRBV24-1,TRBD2,CATSDPTSGGELFF,TGTGCCACCAGTGACCCGACTAGCGGCGGGGAGCTGTTTTTT
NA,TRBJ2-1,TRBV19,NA,CASSTLGGGPRNEQFF,TGTGCCAGTAGTACGTTGGGGGGAGGCCCTAGGAATGAGCAGTTCTTC
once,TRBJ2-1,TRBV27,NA,CASRTGSQRWMGNEQFF,TGTGCCAGCAGAACAGGGTCCCAACGGTGGATGGGCAATGAGCAGTTCTTC
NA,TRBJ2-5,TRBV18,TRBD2,CASSPSAGGPGETQYF,TGTGCCAGCTCACCATCTGCGGGAGGGCCGGGAGAGACCCAGTACTTC
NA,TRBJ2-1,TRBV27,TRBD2,CASSSRLLAGETYNEQFF,TGTGCCAGCAGTTCAAGATTACTAGCGGGAGAAACCTACAATGAGCAGTTCTTC
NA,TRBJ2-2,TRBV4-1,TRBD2,CASSRHVAGVTAGELFF,TGCGCCAGCAGCCGACATGTAGCGGGAGTGACGGCCGGGGAGCTGTTTTTT
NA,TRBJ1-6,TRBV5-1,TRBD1,CASSLDRGVGSPLHF,TGCGCCAGCAGCTTGGACAGGGGCGTCGGTTCACCCCTCCACTTT